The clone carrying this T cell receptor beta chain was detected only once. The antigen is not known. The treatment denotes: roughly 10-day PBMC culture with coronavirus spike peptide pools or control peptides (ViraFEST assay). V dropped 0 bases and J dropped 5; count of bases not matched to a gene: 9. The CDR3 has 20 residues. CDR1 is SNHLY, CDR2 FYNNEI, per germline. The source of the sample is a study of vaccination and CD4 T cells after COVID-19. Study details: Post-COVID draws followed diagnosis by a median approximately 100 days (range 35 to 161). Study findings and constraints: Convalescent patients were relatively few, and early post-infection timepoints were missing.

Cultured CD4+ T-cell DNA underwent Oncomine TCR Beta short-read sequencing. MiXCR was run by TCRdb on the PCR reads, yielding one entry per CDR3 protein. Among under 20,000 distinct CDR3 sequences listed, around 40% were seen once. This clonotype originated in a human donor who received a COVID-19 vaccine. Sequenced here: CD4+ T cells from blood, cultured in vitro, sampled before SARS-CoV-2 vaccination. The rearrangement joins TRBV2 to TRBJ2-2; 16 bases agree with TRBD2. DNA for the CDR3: TGTGCCAGCAGTGAAGCGCGGGGACTAGCGGGGGGGCCGAGGACCGGGGAGCTGTTTTTT. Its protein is CASSEARGLAGGPRTGELFF.